This T cell receptor (beta chain) stems from a study of shared clonotypes between healthy human individuals. Repertoires were generated with immunoSEQ multiplex PCR, while TCRdb's copy carries only in-frame clones and drops some. The sample lists about 2,500,000 clones, around nine tenths occurring once. Splitting the CD4+ cells yielded a CD45RA+ naive subset and a CD45RA-negative memory subset. V was pared by 4 bases and J by 8 bases, with 14 bases between. This CDR3 spans 13 amino acids. Germline-derived CDR1 and CDR2 are MNHEY and SMNVEV (reference sequence). J is TRBJ1-2 and V is TRBV27; D call uncertain. The TCR originated in a man aged 18 to 30 in good health. Sequenced: naive CD4+ T cells sorted from blood. Subset given: CD45RA+ positively selected. The CDR3 is CASSSRSTEGYTF. The CDR3 DNA reads as TGTGCCAGCAGTTCCAGGTCTACGGAGGGCTACACCTTC.